The following is a T cell receptor (beta chain) sequence with its context. The CDR3 covers 16 residues. Germline V CDR1 and CDR2: MNHEY, SVGEGT. J lost 6 bases, V lost 2 bases, and 10 bases had no gene match. This sample is drawn from a study of blood T cell repertoires in COVID-19. The wider study: Sample material is recorded as cDNA or gDNA derived from T cells, B-cell-depleted T cells, or PBMCs.

Authors' processing steps: It was from reference gene primer amplification that nucleated cell counts were estimated. Assay used: immunoSEQ multiplex PCR; TCRdb lists only in-frame clones, some missing. Clonal size and the V and J genes are those of that table, whereas D and trimming came from the DNA. The sample includes 200,000 to 300,000 clones, 86% seen only once; the top ten take approximately 2%. The rearrangement uses TRBV6-2 or TRBV6-3 and TRBJ2-7; 10 positions agree with TRBD2. The clonotype originates from a man aged 25-45 years with active or convalescent COVID-19. Sequences were obtained from peripheral blood. The CDR3 loop reads CASSYEASGGYTEQYF. The DNA for the CDR3 is TGTGCCAGCAGTTACGAGGCTAGCGGGGGCTACACCGAGCAGTACTTC.